The 2 T cell receptor beta chains below were found in one sample sequenced in a study of OX40 agonist ivuxolimab in advanced cancers. This table comes from immunoSEQ multiplex PCR, and its TCRdb copy is limited to in-frame clones, with some not included. The data show roughly 100,000 clones, 92% seen once. Sample: CD4+ or CD8+ T cells sorted from blood, taken in a trial of the OX40 agonist ivuxolimab. These receptor sequences come from an adult with an advanced solid tumor such as melanoma, head and neck, liver or kidney cancer.

This chain joins TRBV6-5 and TRBJ2-7, with D perhaps TRBD1 (5 bases). V gave up 0 bases and J gave up 5 bases, with 17 bases separating them. Germline V lookup: CDR1 MNHEY, CDR2 SVGAGI. The CDR3 consists of 16 residues. CDR3 amino acids: CASSYSRRVGLNEQYF. The CDR3 region has the DNA TGTGCCAGCAGTTACTCGAGGCGTGTGGGGCTCAACGAGCAGTACTTC.

J is TRBJ1-1 and V is TRBV5-1; D may be TRBD1 (5 bases). With 0 bases removed from V and 3 bases from J, the gap between germline ends came to 9 bases. CDR1 and CDR2 from the germline V gene are SGHRS and YFSETQ. The CDR3 length is 14 residues. The CDR3 spells CASSLVGADTEAFF. DNA of the CDR3: TGCGCCAGCAGCTTGGTAGGGGCGGACACTGAAGCTTTCTTT. Full variable domain (missing parts from reference TRBV5-1 and TRBJ1-1): KAGVTQTPRYLIKTRGQQVTLSCSPISGHRSVSWYQQTPGQGLQFLFEYFSETQRNKGNFPGRFSGRQFSNSRSEMNVSTLELGDSALYLCASSLVGADTEAFFGQGTRLTVV.